The 14 T cell receptor beta chains listed next were all sequenced from one sample in a study of cytomegalovirus exposure and HLA in healthy donors. 60 Vbeta and 13 Jbeta primers were used in PCR. Here immunoSEQ multiplex PCR was the method, and the copy in TCRdb shows in-frame clones only, minus some. The sample comprises approximately 170,000 clones, roughly 79% of which are singletons, and over 0.95% rests with the top ten. Input material: PBMCs. Receptors originate from a woman between 35 and 50 years old in good health and CMV-seronegative.

The chain's CDR3 is CAWSSGTVNQPQHF. In nucleotides, the CDR3 is TGTGCCTGGAGTTCAGGGACAGTCAATCAGCCCCAGCATTTT. This rearrangement joins TRBV30 to TRBJ1-5; 7 bases agree with TRBD1. V trimming: 2 bases; J trimming: 3 bases; junction bases outside the gene matches: 4. Germline CDR1 GTSNPN, CDR2 SVGIG (reference sequence). CDR3 length: 14 amino acids.

CDR3 sequence: CASNKASAGGGYNEQFF. The CDR3 nucleotides read TGTGCCAGCAACAAGGCCTCAGCGGGAGGGGGCTACAATGAGCAGTTCTTC. The rearrangement uses TRBV25-1 and TRBJ2-1, with 10 bases that match TRBD2. This CDR3 has 17 amino acids. Germline V gene sequence: CDR1 MGHDK, CDR2 SYGVNS. V was clipped by 7 bases and J by 3 bases; unmatched bases: 12.

This chain links TRBV7-6 with TRBJ2-1; D may be TRBD2 (5 bases). V was pared by 0 bases and J by 8 bases, with 17 bases between. Germline V gene data show CDR1 as SGHVS and CDR2 as FNYEAQ. This CDR3 is built from 16 residues. CDR3 sequence: CASSLAETMKGDEQFF. The CDR3 bases are TGTGCCAGCAGCTTAGCGGAGACTATGAAGGGCGATGAGCAGTTCTTC.

This chain links TRBV18 with TRBJ2-5, with 8 bases fitting TRBD2. The CDR3 has 15 residues. V lost 6 bases to trimming and J lost 2 bases; unmatched junction nucleotides: 8. Germline lookup yields CDR1 KGHSH and CDR2 LQKENI. The chain's CDR3 is CASSLIAGIQETQYF. CDR3 sequence (DNA): TGTGCCAGCTCTCTCATAGCGGGGATACAAGAGACCCAGTACTTC.

The chain recombines TRBV7-8 with TRBJ1-2; tentatively, D is TRBD1 (6 bases). The CDR3 runs 18 residues. The V gene's germline CDR1 is SGHVS and CDR2 FQNEAQ. The germline V and J ends were trimmed by 5 bases and 3 bases, with 25 bases remaining between them. CDR3 DNA sequence: TGTGCCAGCAGCCCAATCAGGACAGTCTCACAGAAATACTATGGCTACACCTTC. It yields the protein CASSPIRTVSQKYYGYTF. The full variable domain, completed using reference TRBV7-8 and TRBJ1-2, is GAGVSQSPRYKVAKRGQDVALRCDPISGHVSLFWYQQALGQGPEFLTYFQNEAQLDKSGLPSDRFFAERPEGSVSTLKIQRTQQEDSAVYLCASSPIRTVSQKYYGYTFGSGTRLTVV.

V gene TRBV6-5 combines with J gene TRBJ1-3, with D perhaps matching TRBD1 (6 bases). Germline V CDR1 and CDR2: MNHEY, SVGAGI. V lost 6 bases and J lost 0, with 12 bases in between. This CDR3 comprises 15 residues. As DNA, the CDR3 is TGTGCCAGCAGCCTAGGACAGATCTCTGGAAACACCATATATTTT. This codes for CASSLGQISGNTIYF.

J is TRBJ1-1 and V is TRBV7-9; perhaps TRBD1 as D (6 bases). The CDR3 totals 14 residues. Trimming pared 5 bases from V and 4 bases from J, leaving 14 bases between. The germline gives CDR1 SEHNR, CDR2 FQNEAQ (reference sequence). As DNA, the CDR3 is TGTGCCAGCAGCCGGACAGAGCAACGCACTGAAGCTTTCTTT. Translation gives CASSRTEQRTEAFF.

The J gene is TRBJ2-4, the V gene TRBV5-1; TRBD1 might be the D (6 bases). V dropped 1 base and J dropped 8 bases, with 16 bases sitting between them. The CDR3 extends over 15 amino acids. CDR1 is SGHRS and CDR2 is YFSETQ in the germline V gene. The CDR3 coding sequence is TGCGCCAGCAGCTTGAATGGTATTGCAGGGGACATTCAGTACTTC. Amino acid sequence: CASSLNGIAGDIQYF.

This clone showed up just a few times. The chain carries TRBV5-1 and TRBJ1-2; 7 nucleotides agree with TRBD1. V shed 0 bases, J shed 1 base, and the junction held 0 bases outside the gene matches. This CDR3 contains 14 residues. Germline CDR1 and CDR2: SGHRS and YFSETQ. The CDR3 reads CASSLGDSNYGYTF. DNA of the CDR3: TGCGCCAGCAGCTTGGGGGACAGTAACTATGGCTACACCTTC.

This clone was seen a handful of times. This chain links TRBV29-1 with TRBJ1-2; a possible D gene is TRBD1 (5 bases). This CDR3 is built from 15 residues. Trimming stripped 3 bases from V and 6 bases from J, with 20 bases between. Germline CDR1 is SQVTM and CDR2 is ANQGSEA. The CDR3 region is CSVEYPGEGLNGYTF. CDR3 coding DNA: TGCAGCGTTGAGTATCCGGGGGAAGGGTTGAATGGCTACACCTTC.

The chain carries TRBV25-1 and TRBJ1-3; possibly TRBD1 for D (6 bases). The ends were cut back, 2 bases at V and 4 bases at J, with 15 bases in the middle. CDR1 and CDR2 (germline): MGHDK, SYGVNS. This CDR3 is built from 16 residues. CDR3 region: CASSEGQYGLGNTIYF. The CDR3 DNA reads as TGTGCCAGCAGTGAAGGACAGTATGGCTTAGGAAACACCATATATTTT.

The chain combines TRBV15 with TRBJ2-3; D remains ambiguous. The CDR3 is 14 residues long. Trimming removed 0 bases from V and 0 bases from J, with 4 bases in between. Germline V lookup: CDR1 LNHNV, CDR2 YYDKDF (reference sequence). The CDR3 nucleotides are TGTGCCACCAGCAGAGATATAAGCACAGATACGCAGTATTTT. It specifies CATSRDISTDTQYF.

This clone appeared a single time. The chain couples TRBV7-9 to TRBJ2-7; D may be TRBD1 (6 bases). This CDR3 has 15 amino acids. Germline lookup yields CDR1 SEHNR and CDR2 FQNEAQ (reference sequence). V lost 5 bases and J lost 4, with 18 bases in between. Here the CDR3 DNA reads TGTGCCAGCAGCGCCGAAGGAGGACAGCTATACGAGCAGTACTTC. It yields the protein CASSAEGGQLYEQYF.

The rearrangement links TRBV6-5 to TRBJ2-7; D may be TRBD2 (5 bases). The V end lost 5 bases, the J end lost 4 bases, and 15 bases lay between the germline ends. This CDR3 contains 14 residues. Germline CDR1 reads MNHEY; CDR2 reads SVGAGI. This chain's CDR3 is CASSTPGGLYEQYF. The CDR3 bases are TGTGCCAGCAGTACCCCAGGCGGGTTATACGAGCAGTACTTC.